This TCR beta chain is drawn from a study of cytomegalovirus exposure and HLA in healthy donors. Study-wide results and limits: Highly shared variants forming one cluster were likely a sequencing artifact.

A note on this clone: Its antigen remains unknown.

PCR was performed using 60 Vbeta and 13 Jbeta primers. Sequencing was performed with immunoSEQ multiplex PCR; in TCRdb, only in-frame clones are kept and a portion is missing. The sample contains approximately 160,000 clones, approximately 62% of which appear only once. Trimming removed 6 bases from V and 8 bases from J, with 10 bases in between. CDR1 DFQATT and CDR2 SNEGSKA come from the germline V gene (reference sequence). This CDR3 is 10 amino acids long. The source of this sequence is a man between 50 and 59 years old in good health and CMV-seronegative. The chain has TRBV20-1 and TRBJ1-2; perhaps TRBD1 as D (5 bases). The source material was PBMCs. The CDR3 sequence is CSAQEEGYTF. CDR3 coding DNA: TGCAGTGCACAGGAAGAGGGCTACACCTTC.